These 3 T cell receptor beta chains were sequenced from one sample in a study of control samples from healthy donors and cancer patients. Some clones are missing from TCRdb's copy, which holds only in-frame ones; the method was immunoSEQ multiplex PCR. This table holds about 160,000 clones, approximately 90% found once. The sample comprised blood. These receptors originate from a woman under 40 in good health.

This clone was seen only a few times. The chain combines TRBV19 with TRBJ2-7; a weak D match, TRBD1 (5 bases). The CDR3 spans 14 residues. CDR1 LNHDA and CDR2 SQIVND come from the germline V gene (reference sequence). Trimming cost V 4 bases and J 0 bases, with 10 bases left between them. CDR3 protein: CASSSDSSSYEQYF. The CDR3, as DNA: TGTGCCAGTAGTAGCGACAGTTCCTCCTACGAGCAGTACTTC.

The chain has TRBV6-2 or TRBV6-3 and TRBJ2-5; D may be TRBD1 or TRBD2 (6 bases each). There are 16 residues in the CDR3. The V end lost 2 bases, the J end lost 5 bases, and 18 bases lay between the germline ends. The V gene's germline CDR1 is MNHEY and CDR2 SVGEGT. Written as DNA, the CDR3 is TGTGCCAGCAGTTACCCCCCTCTTCGGGGGCGGGAGACCCAGTACTTC. Its translation is CASSYPPLRGRETQYF.

The chain uses TRBV5-6 and TRBJ2-5, with D hard to call. This CDR3 is built from 13 residues. Trimming took 0 bases from V and 1 from J, leaving 4 bases between them. Germline CDR1 SGHDT, CDR2 YYEEEE. CDR3 coding DNA: TGTGCCAGCAGCTTGGGGTCCCAAGAGACCCAGTACTTC. This translates into CASSLGSQETQYF.